There are a few counts of the clone carrying this T cell receptor (beta chain). The target antigen is unknown. The data belong to a study of cytomegalovirus exposure and HLA in healthy donors. This CDR3 region has 12 residues. Germline CDR1 and CDR2: MDHEN and SYDVKM. V was pared by 2 bases and J by 6 bases, with 5 bases between. General study results and limits: According to an earlier analysis, most TCR beta V segments yielded productive rearrangements about 87% or about 30% of the time. In a later analysis, most CMV-associated TCR beta chains appeared HLA-restricted. The study carried out a later analysis of TCR beta sequences. It associated 15,000 to 20,000 of them with specific HLA alleles at a false discovery rate of 0.05. Generally TCR sequences proved uncommon, though certain public TCRs appeared in numerous donors.

The PCR contained 60 Vbeta and 13 Jbeta primers. Profiled with immunoSEQ multiplex PCR; TCRdb holds only in-frame clones, not every one. In the table there are 100,000 to 150,000 clones, about 10% of which are singletons. This chain uses TRBV28 with TRBJ2-1; D gene ambiguous. The sequencing input was PBMCs. The clonotype was recovered from a woman under 30 in good health and CMV-seropositive. CDR3 sequence (DNA): TGTGCCAGCAGTTTAACGGGCAATGAGCAGTTCTTC. As protein: CASSLTGNEQFF.